The present entry profiles one T cell receptor (beta chain) with its context. All enrollees were about 18 to 89 years old and from roughly 26 US areas. Two negative PCRs, clearance, or symptom resolution characterized the recovered Cohort 3 donors. As originally analysed: Cell counts per sample came from amplifying reference gene primers. The repertoire was sequenced with immunoSEQ multiplex PCR; TCRdb's copy has only in-frame clones and lacks some. D and trimming come from the DNA, and the V and J calls and clone size come from that table. This table has about 240,000 clones, roughly 89% appearing once. The data originate from a study of blood T cell repertoires in COVID-19. Trimming removed 6 bases at V and 8 bases at J, with 28 bases between. This CDR3 spans 17 amino acids. Germline V gene data show CDR1 as MDHEN and CDR2 as SYDVKM.

The source of this sequence is a woman in her twenties or thirties who had recovered from COVID-19. V is TRBV28 and J is TRBJ1-2, with D possibly being TRBD1 (6 bases). The sequencing input was PBMCs or T cells enriched from blood (not recorded which). Written as DNA, the CDR3 is TGTGCCAGCAGCTTCGCAGGGTTCTGGGACACCTCGGGAGGCTACACCTTC. It translates to CASSFAGFWDTSGGYTF.